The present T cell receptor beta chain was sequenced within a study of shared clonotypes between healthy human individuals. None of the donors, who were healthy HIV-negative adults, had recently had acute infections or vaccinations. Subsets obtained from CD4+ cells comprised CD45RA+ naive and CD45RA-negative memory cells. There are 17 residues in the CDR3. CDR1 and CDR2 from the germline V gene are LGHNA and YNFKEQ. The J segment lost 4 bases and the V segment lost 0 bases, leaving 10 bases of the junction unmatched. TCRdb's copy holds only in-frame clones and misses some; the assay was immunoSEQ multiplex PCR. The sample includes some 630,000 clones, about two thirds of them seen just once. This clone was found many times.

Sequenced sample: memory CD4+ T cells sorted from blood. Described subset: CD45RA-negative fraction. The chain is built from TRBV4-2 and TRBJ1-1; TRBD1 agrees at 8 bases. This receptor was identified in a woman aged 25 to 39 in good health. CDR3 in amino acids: CASSQDFATDRGTEAFF. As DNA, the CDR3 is TGTGCCAGCAGCCAAGATTTTGCCACCGACAGGGGCACTGAAGCTTTCTTT.